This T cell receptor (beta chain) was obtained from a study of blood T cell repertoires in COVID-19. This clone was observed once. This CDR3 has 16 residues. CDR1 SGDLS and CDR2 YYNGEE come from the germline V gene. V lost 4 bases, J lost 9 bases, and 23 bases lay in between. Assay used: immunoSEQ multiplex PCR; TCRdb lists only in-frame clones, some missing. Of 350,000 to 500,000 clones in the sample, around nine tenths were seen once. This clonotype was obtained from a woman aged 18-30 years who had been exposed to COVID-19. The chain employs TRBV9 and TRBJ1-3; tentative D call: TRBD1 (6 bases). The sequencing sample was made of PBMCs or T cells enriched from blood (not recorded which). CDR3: CASSSTGLGFGSTIYF. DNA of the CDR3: TGTGCCAGCAGCTCTACAGGGCTAGGGTTCGGTAGCACCATATATTTT.